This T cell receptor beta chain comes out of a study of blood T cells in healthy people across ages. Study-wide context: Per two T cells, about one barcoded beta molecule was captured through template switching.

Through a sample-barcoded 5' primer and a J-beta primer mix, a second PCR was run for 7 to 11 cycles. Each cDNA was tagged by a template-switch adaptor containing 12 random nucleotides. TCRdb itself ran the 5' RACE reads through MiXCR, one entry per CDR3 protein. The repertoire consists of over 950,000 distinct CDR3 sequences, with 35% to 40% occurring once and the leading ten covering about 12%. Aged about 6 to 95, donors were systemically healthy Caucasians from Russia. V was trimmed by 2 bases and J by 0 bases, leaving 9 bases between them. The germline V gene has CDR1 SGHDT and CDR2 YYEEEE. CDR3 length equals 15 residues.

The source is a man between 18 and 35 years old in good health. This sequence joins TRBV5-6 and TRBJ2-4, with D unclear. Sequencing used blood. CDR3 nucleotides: TGTGCCAGCAGCTTCGGCACGCTAGCCAAAAACATTCAGTACTTC. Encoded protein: CASSFGTLAKNIQYF.